The 28 T cell receptor beta chains reported below all come from one sample, sequenced in a study of blood T cell repertoires in COVID-19. Repertoires were generated with immunoSEQ multiplex PCR, while TCRdb's copy carries only in-frame clones and drops some. Here the sample spans some 250,000 clones, approximately 81% being singletons. The sequenced sample was peripheral blood. Receptors were obtained from a woman in her fifties or sixties with active or convalescent COVID-19.

In this sample, this clone turned up once. The rearrangement links TRBV5-4 to TRBJ2-3, with 7 bases matching TRBD2. The CDR3 sequence is 15 residues long. Germline-derived CDR1 and CDR2 are SGHNT and YYREEE (reference sequence). V gave up 3 bases and J gave up 4 bases; unmatched junction bases: 8. CDR3 amino acids: CASSSGLGGADTQYF. For the CDR3, the DNA is TGTGCCAGCAGCTCGGGGCTGGGGGGGGCAGATACGCAGTATTTT.

In nucleotides, the CDR3 is TGCGCCAGCAGTGAGTCGTCGGGGTCGGGCTACACCTTC. Encoded protein: CASSESSGSGYTF. The chain has TRBV10-1 and TRBJ1-2, with unresolved D. V lost 0 bases and J lost 8, with 10 bases in between. From germline, CDR1 is WNHNN and CDR2 SYGVQD (reference sequence). The CDR3 has 13 residues.

The CDR3 protein is CASRSGGTYNEQFF. CDR3 in DNA: TGCGCCAGCAGGAGCGGGGGAACCTACAATGAGCAGTTCTTC. The rearrangement joins TRBV5-1 to TRBJ2-1, with TRBD2 matching 8 bases. The CDR3 runs 14 residues. With V trimmed by 5 bases and J by 2 bases, 3 bases remained unmatched. CDR1 is SGHRS, CDR2 YFSETQ, per germline.

The chain uses TRBV6-1 and TRBJ1-2; TRBD1 aligns across 8 bases. The CDR3 consists of 16 residues. Germline CDR1 MNHNS, CDR2 SASEGT. The V gene end was trimmed by 3 bases and the J gene end by 4 bases; junction bases not matched to a gene: 10. Written as DNA, the CDR3 is TGTGCCAGCAGTGAGGTTACCGGGACAGGCCCCTATGGCTACACCTTC. Translated: CASSEVTGTGPYGYTF.

The CDR3 DNA follows: TGTGCCACCGGGACTGCCAACTATGGCTACACCTTC. Amino acids: CATGTANYGYTF. This sequence joins TRBV30 and TRBJ1-2, with D maybe TRBD1 (5 bases). The CDR3 sequence is 12 residues long. Trimming pared 8 bases from V and 2 bases from J, leaving 12 bases between. Germline V lookup: CDR1 GTSNPN, CDR2 SVGIG (reference sequence).

This sequence joins TRBV6-2 or TRBV6-3 and TRBJ2-1; 7 nucleotides align to TRBD1. After removal of 6 bases from V and 6 bases from J, the junction contained 14 bases not matched to a gene. The CDR3 is made up of 16 amino acids. Germline V gene sequence: CDR1 MNHEY, CDR2 SVGEGT. The CDR3: CASSPKLYRGPNEQFF. For the CDR3, the DNA is TGTGCCAGCAGCCCTAAGCTTTACAGGGGACCCAATGAGCAGTTCTTC.

This clone turned up a few times. This rearrangement joins TRBV7-2 to TRBJ1-3; D is possibly TRBD1 (6 bases). Per the germline V gene, CDR1 is SGHTA and CDR2 is FQGNSA. This CDR3 contains 14 residues. Trimming stripped 4 bases from V and 6 bases from J, with 13 bases between. CDR3 residues: CASSSPGVENTIYF. The DNA of the CDR3 is TGTGCCAGCAGCTCCCCAGGGGTCGAAAACACCATATATTTT.

This clone has just one count. The chain uses TRBV7-9 and TRBJ1-2; 10 bases match TRBD1. The J segment lost 1 base and the V segment lost 5 bases, leaving 10 bases of the junction unmatched. Germline V lookup: CDR1 SEHNR, CDR2 FQNEAQ (reference sequence). The CDR3 is made up of 17 amino acids. DNA for the CDR3: TGTGCCAGCAGCACGCCGGGACAGGGGAGTCGTAACTATGGCTACACCTTC. It specifies CASSTPGQGSRNYGYTF.

The gene calls are TRBV7-9 and TRBJ2-1; 8 bases line up with TRBD1. The germline V gene has CDR1 SEHNR and CDR2 FQNEAQ (reference sequence). V trimming: 5 bases; J trimming: 0 bases; junction bases outside the gene matches: 3. The CDR3 sequence is 15 residues long. This chain's CDR3 is CASSPQGASYNEQFF. As DNA, the CDR3 is TGTGCCAGCAGCCCCCAGGGGGCCTCCTACAATGAGCAGTTCTTC.

This clone has just a few counts. This CDR3 reads CASSQFGVEQGPSYNSPLHF. The DNA of the CDR3 is TGCGCCAGCAGTCAATTCGGGGTAGAACAGGGTCCCTCCTATAATTCACCCCTCCACTTT. The V and J genes are TRBV23-1 and TRBJ1-6; D is possibly TRBD1 (6 bases). TRBV23-1 is annotated as an ORF whose role is uncertain. The CDR3 totals 20 residues. The V and J ends lost 1 base and 0 bases respectively, with 19 bases between them.

This chain connects TRBV2 to TRBJ2-4; 9 bases match TRBD2. The germline V gene has CDR1 SNHLY and CDR2 FYNNEI. The CDR3 extends over 17 amino acids. Germline trimming cut 7 bases from V and 0 bases from J; bases unmatched to any gene: 10. CDR3 nucleotides: TGTGCCAGCACCCCACGCGGGGGGGGGTTAGCCAAAAACATTCAGTACTTC. This gives the protein CASTPRGGGLAKNIQYF.

The sample holds one count of this clone. The chain joins TRBV19 to TRBJ1-2; a possible D gene is TRBD1 (6 bases). Trimming pared 7 bases from V and 2 bases from J, leaving 14 bases between. This CDR3 spans 14 amino acids. Germline V gene data show CDR1 as LNHDA and CDR2 as SQIVND (reference sequence). This CDR3 is CASTRGGTNYGYTF. The CDR3 DNA reads as TGTGCCAGTACCAGGGGTGGAACCAACTATGGCTACACCTTC.

J is TRBJ2-5 and V is TRBV19; 7 bases are shared with TRBD2. Germline loops: CDR1 LNHDA, CDR2 SQIVND (reference sequence). The CDR3 covers 16 residues. The V and J ends lost 6 bases and 5 bases, in that order; junction bases with no gene match: 15. The CDR3 spells CASRGGQRGLVETQYF. In DNA, the CDR3 is TGTGCCAGTAGGGGCGGCCAGCGGGGTTTGGTGGAGACCCAGTACTTC.

V usage is TRBV5-6 and J usage is TRBJ2-7; D not resolved. Trimming removed 4 bases at V and 3 bases at J, with 17 bases between. The germline V gene has CDR1 SGHDT and CDR2 YYEEEE. This CDR3 is built from 15 residues. The CDR3 loop reads CASSRDTPTHYEQYF. CDR3 nucleotides: TGTGCCAGCAGCCGCGACACGCCGACACACTACGAGCAGTACTTC.

The V call is TRBV30, the J call TRBJ1-2; TRBD1 matches at 8 bases. The CDR3 has 16 residues. The V gene's germline CDR1 is GTSNPN and CDR2 SVGIG (reference sequence). J was trimmed by 3 bases and V by 1 base; bases with no gene match: 10. CDR3 DNA: TGTGCCTGGAGTGCCAGAGGACAGGGATGGGACTATGGCTACACCTTC. Its protein is CAWSARGQGWDYGYTF.

The chain combines TRBV2 with TRBJ1-4; D is ambiguous. Trimming cost V 7 bases and J 3 bases, with 9 bases left between them. Germline CDR1 SNHLY, CDR2 FYNNEI. CDR3 length: 13 amino acids. CDR3 in DNA: TGTGCCAGCACCGGTGGTTCTAATGAAAAACTGTTTTTT. Its translation is CASTGGSNEKLFF. Variable domain in full (rest from reference TRBV2 and TRBJ1-4): EPEVTQTPSHQVTQMGQEVILRCVPISNHLYFYWYRQILGQKVEFLVSFYNNEISEKSEIFDDQFSVERPDGSNFTLKIRSTKLEDSAMYFCASTGGSNEKLFFGSGTQLSVL.

V gene TRBV7-2 combines with J gene TRBJ2-3; weak D call: TRBD2 (6 bases). The CDR3 is 15 amino acids. The V gene's germline CDR1 is SGHTA and CDR2 FQGNSA. Trimming shortened V by 0 bases and J by 7 bases, and 14 bases separated the two germline ends. The CDR3 loop is CASSLAAGKGYTQYF. The CDR3 nucleotides read TGTGCCAGCAGCTTAGCCGCGGGAAAAGGTTATACGCAGTATTTT. Looking up the rest from reference TRBV7-2 and TRBJ2-3 gives the full variable domain: GAGVSQSPSNKVTEKGKDVELRCDPISGHTALYWYRQSLGQGLEFLIYFQGNSAPDKSGLPSDRFSAERTGGSVSTLTIQRTQQEDSAVYLCASSLAAGKGYTQYFGPGTRLTVL.

This clone showed up just a few times. J is TRBJ2-7 and V is TRBV19, with D hard to call. This CDR3 is 14 amino acids long. Germline assignment: CDR1 LNHDA and CDR2 SQIVND (reference sequence). Trimming took 8 bases from V and 2 from J, leaving 16 bases between them. The CDR3 coding sequence is TGTGCCAGTCAAGCCAGAGGCCGTCCCTACGAGCAGTACTTC. Protein: CASQARGRPYEQYF. Looking up the rest from reference TRBV19 and TRBJ2-7 gives the full variable domain: DGGITQSPKYLFRKEGQNVTLSCEQNLNHDAMYWYRQDPGQGLRLIYYSQIVNDFQKGDIAEGYSVSREKKESFPLTVTSAQKNPTAFYLCASQARGRPYEQYFGPGTRLTVT.

In nucleotides, the CDR3 is TGTGCCAGCAGTCACCGCACAGGGTTGAATGAAAAACTGTTTTTT. Translating it yields CASSHRTGLNEKLFF. The J gene is TRBJ1-4, the V gene TRBV3-1 (or the pseudogene TRBV3-2); D possibly corresponds to TRBD1 (6 bases). The length of the CDR3 is 15 residues. Germline V gene sequence: CDR1 LGHDT, CDR2 YNNKEL (reference sequence). V was clipped by 6 bases and J by 5 bases, with 16 bases between them.

This rearrangement joins TRBV27 to TRBJ1-4; TRBD1 matches at 10 bases. Germline V CDR1 and CDR2: MNHEY, SMNVEV (reference sequence). The CDR3 extends over 17 amino acids. V dropped 3 bases and J dropped 8; count of bases not matched to a gene: 12. CDR3 sequence (DNA): TGTGCCAGCAGTTTCTCCGGGACAGGGGTAGGATGGGAAAAACTGTTTTTT. This encodes CASSFSGTGVGWEKLFF.

This chain uses TRBV10-3 with TRBJ2-2; possibly TRBD1 for D (6 bases). The CDR3 has 18 residues. Trimming cost V 5 bases and J 1 base, with 20 bases left between them. Germline values: CDR1 ENHRY, CDR2 SYGVKD. The CDR3 DNA reads as TGTGCCATCAGTCGGACAGCGACCTATTCGATGAACACCGGGGAGCTGTTTTTT. Amino acid sequence: CAISRTATYSMNTGELFF.

The chain links TRBV7-8 to TRBJ1-1, with 9 nucleotides matching TRBD1. The CDR3 extends over 13 amino acids. With 2 bases clipped from V and 6 bases from J, the junction kept 1 base outside the gene matches. Germline-derived CDR1 and CDR2 are SGHVS and FQNEAQ. The CDR3 bases are TGTGCCAGCAGCTTACGGGACAGGGCTGAAGCTTTCTTT. It codes for CASSLRDRAEAFF. Drawing the rest from reference TRBV7-8 and TRBJ1-1, the complete variable domain is GAGVSQSPRYKVAKRGQDVALRCDPISGHVSLFWYQQALGQGPEFLTYFQNEAQLDKSGLPSDRFFAERPEGSVSTLKIQRTQQEDSAVYLCASSLRDRAEAFFGQGTRLTVV.

As concerns this clone: One junction end does not reproduce the germline sequence, and a read error may be involved. The CDR3 reads CASSLSHGPNTGELLF. In DNA form, the CDR3 reads TGTGCCAGCAGCTTATCGCACGGACCGAACACCGGGGAGCTGCTTTTT. The chain links TRBV11-2 to TRBJ2-2, with D possibly being TRBD2 (5 bases). The CDR3 has 16 amino acids. The V gene's germline CDR1 is SGHAT and CDR2 FQNNGV.

This rearrangement joins TRBV6-5 to TRBJ2-7; weak D call: TRBD2 (6 bases). This CDR3 spans 13 amino acids. Germline V gives CDR1 MNHEY, CDR2 SVGAGI. The ends were cut back, 9 bases at V and 6 bases at J, with 18 bases in the middle. CDR3 residues: CARGGSVGGEQYF. CDR3 sequence (DNA): TGTGCCAGGGGCGGGTCTGTCGGGGGCGAGCAGTACTTC.

V and J are TRBV6-5 and TRBJ2-1, with 10 bases lining up with TRBD2. Germline assignment: CDR1 MNHEY and CDR2 SVGAGI. The V gene end was trimmed by 2 bases and the J gene end by 15 bases; junction bases not matched to a gene: 13. This CDR3 has 15 residues. The CDR3: CASSYELSSLAGGFF. CDR3 bases: TGTGCCAGCAGTTACGAGCTGTCTTCGTTAGCGGGGGGGTTCTTC.

The CDR3 loop is CASRSAGSTEAFF. As DNA, the CDR3 is TGTGCCAGCAGATCGGCCGGGAGCACTGAAGCTTTCTTT. This chain connects TRBV14 to TRBJ1-1; D is uncertain. The CDR3 contains 13 residues. Germline V gene lookup returns CDR1 SGHDN and CDR2 FVKESK. Trimming took 6 bases from V and 4 from J, leaving 12 bases between them.

CDR3 coding DNA: TGCAGCGTTGAAGCGGACAATGAGCAGTTCTTC. Translation: CSVEADNEQFF. The V and J genes are TRBV29-1 and TRBJ2-1, with no clear D. The germline CDR1 and CDR2 sequences are SQVTM and ANQGSEA. The V gene lost 1 base and the J gene lost 5 bases, with 3 bases spanning the gap. The CDR3 has 11 amino acids.

This clone was counted once. The genes are TRBV7-6 and TRBJ2-7; 9 nucleotides agree with TRBD2. The V and J ends lost 5 bases and 7 bases, in that order; junction bases with no gene match: 15. CDR1 is SGHVS, CDR2 FNYEAQ, per germline. The CDR3 has 16 residues. The CDR3 here is CASSDGRTSALREQYF. The CDR3 nucleotides read TGTGCCAGCAGCGATGGTAGGACTAGCGCCCTAAGGGAGCAGTACTTC.